The 17 T cell receptor beta chains in this list originate from one sample, sequenced in a study of blood T cell repertoires in COVID-19. Produced via immunoSEQ multiplex PCR; TCRdb's table is partial and in-frame only. This sample carries over 200,000 clones, over 80% of them seen once, and the ten largest clones take about 3.5%. Sample: PBMCs or T cells enriched from blood (not recorded which). The receptors stem from a woman aged 25 to 39 who had been exposed to COVID-19.

The chain couples TRBV7-9 to TRBJ1-2; D may be TRBD1 (5 bases). V lost 2 bases and J 10 bases, leaving 20 bases between the germline ends. The CDR3 sequence is 15 residues long. Germline V lookup: CDR1 SEHNR, CDR2 FQNEAQ (reference sequence). CDR3 residues: CASSLLVTGLSPYTF. Written as DNA, the CDR3 is TGTGCCAGCAGCTTATTGGTAACAGGACTAAGCCCCTACACCTTC.

J is TRBJ1-4 and V is TRBV12-2; whether TRBD1, the table's D call, matches the DNA was not checked. TRBV12-2 is flagged as a pseudogene. This CDR3 contains 15 residues. DNA for the CDR3: TGTGCAAGTCGCCCGCGTTGTAAAGGGGGAGAAAAACTGTTTTTT. Translated, it gives CASRPRCKGGEKLFF.

This chain links TRBV5-1 with TRBJ1-2, with TRBD1 as a possible D gene (6 bases). CDR1 and CDR2 from the germline V gene are SGHRS and YFSETQ. The CDR3 sequence is 15 residues long. V was pared by 5 bases and J by 0 bases, with 14 bases between. CDR3 DNA: TGCGCCAGCAGATACCACAGGGAAGCTAACTATGGCTACACCTTC. Amino acids: CASRYHREANYGYTF. The entire variable domain, with the rest obtained from reference TRBV5-1 and TRBJ1-2, is as follows: KAGVTQTPRYLIKTRGQQVTLSCSPISGHRSVSWYQQTPGQGLQFLFEYFSETQRNKGNFPGRFSGRQFSNSRSEMNVSTLELGDSALYLCASRYHREANYGYTFGSGTRLTVV.

The J gene is TRBJ2-1, the V gene TRBV19; 11 bases line up with TRBD2. This CDR3 is built from 16 residues. Germline CDR1 LNHDA, CDR2 SQIVND (reference sequence). The J segment lost 3 bases and the V segment lost 7 bases, leaving 8 bases of the junction unmatched. DNA for the CDR3: TGTGCCAGTAAGCCGGGGGGACTAGCGGACTACAATGAGCAGTTCTTC. As protein: CASKPGGLADYNEQFF.

V gene TRBV27 combines with J gene TRBJ2-7, with TRBD2 matching 8 bases. V lost 1 base, J lost 5 bases, and 4 bases stayed unmatched. CDR1 is MNHEY, CDR2 SMNVEV, per germline (reference sequence). This CDR3 spans 14 amino acids. In DNA, the CDR3 is TGTGCCAGCAGTTTATATGGGACTAGTCACGAGCAGTACTTC. It is translated as CASSLYGTSHEQYF.

This clone has a handful of counts. The same CDR3 also results from other DNA sequences found in this sample. The V and J genes are TRBV28 and TRBJ1-5, with a possible D match to TRBD1 (6 bases). The CDR3 consists of 14 residues. Germline V gives CDR1 MDHEN, CDR2 SYDVKM. V gave up 3 bases and J gave up 2 bases, with 8 bases separating them. Here the CDR3 DNA reads TGTGCCAGCAGTTTGCCAGGGGGCAATCAGCCCCAGCATTTT. This encodes CASSLPGGNQPQHF.

The rearrangement uses TRBV29-1 and TRBJ2-2; the D gene is possibly TRBD1 (5 bases). V dropped 3 bases and J dropped 0 bases, with 11 bases sitting between them. The CDR3 extends over 15 amino acids. The germline V gene encodes CDR1 SQVTM and CDR2 ANQGSEA. This chain's CDR3 is CSVEVGQPNTGELFF. The DNA of the CDR3 is TGCAGCGTTGAGGTGGGGCAGCCGAACACCGGGGAGCTGTTTTTT.

The chain links TRBV11-2 to TRBJ2-1; TRBD2 agrees at 10 bases. Germline V gene lookup returns CDR1 SGHAT and CDR2 FQNNGV. The CDR3 contains 15 residues. V shed 1 base, J shed 10 bases, and the junction held 7 bases outside the gene matches. The CDR3 region has the DNA TGTGCCAGCAGCTTAGGGCTAGCGGGAGCGGACGAGCAGTTCTTC. Translated, it gives CASSLGLAGADEQFF. Filled out from reference TRBV11-2 and TRBJ2-1, the complete variable domain reads EAGVAQSPRYKIIEKRQSVAFWCNPISGHATLYWYQQILGQGPKLLIQFQNNGVVDDSQLPKDRFSAERLKGVDSTLKIQPAKLEDSAVYLCASSLGLAGADEQFFGPGTRLTVL.

This sequence joins TRBV4-1 and TRBJ2-1; the D gene is possibly TRBD2 (6 bases). There are 11 residues in the CDR3. Trimming removed 8 bases at V and 7 bases at J, with 9 bases between. CDR1 is MGHRA, CDR2 YSYEKL, per germline. The CDR3 loop reads CASGGRNEQFF. The CDR3 nucleotides read TGCGCCAGCGGAGGGAGAAATGAGCAGTTCTTC.

The rearrangement links TRBV14 to TRBJ2-1, with a weak D call TRBD1 (6 bases). Deletions cut 1 base from V and 12 bases from J, with 13 bases between. The CDR3 sequence is 13 residues long. Germline CDR1 SGHDN, CDR2 FVKESK. The CDR3 DNA sequence: TGTGCCAGCAGCCAAGTCTTCCAGGGGCCGCAGTTCTTC. Encoded protein: CASSQVFQGPQFF.

A few counts support this clone. CDR3 protein: CASSHYRSEGQPQHF. In DNA, the CDR3 is TGTGCCAGCAGTCATTACAGGTCGGAGGGACAGCCCCAGCATTTT. The chain has TRBV2 and TRBJ1-5, with D perhaps TRBD1 (5 bases). Germline CDR1 and CDR2: SNHLY and FYNNEI. The CDR3 covers 15 residues. Trimming pared 5 bases from V and 7 bases from J, leaving 18 bases between.

V usage is TRBV11-2 and J usage is TRBJ2-6; 9 bases are shared with TRBD1. The CDR3 runs to 16 residues. CDR1 is SGHAT, CDR2 FQNNGV, per germline. The V gene end was trimmed by 5 bases and the J gene end by 4 bases; junction bases not matched to a gene: 6. The DNA of the CDR3 is TGTGCCAGCAGCCGAGGACAGGGGTCCGGGGCCAACGTCCTGACTTTC. Amino acid sequence: CASSRGQGSGANVLTF.

The genes are TRBV5-8 and TRBJ2-2, with 11 bases fitting TRBD1. Germline CDR1 SGHTS, CDR2 YDEGEE. V was clipped by 3 bases and J by 4 bases; unmatched bases: 2. The CDR3 has 15 residues. In DNA, the CDR3 is TGTGCCAGCAGCTGGGACAGGGGGGCCACCGGGGAGCTGTTTTTT. Translation: CASSWDRGATGELFF.

The V call is TRBV7-2, the J call TRBJ2-7, with TRBD1 identical over 9 bases. The CDR3 extends over 16 amino acids. V shed 1 base and J 2 bases; nucleotides not matched to a gene: 6. Germline lookup yields CDR1 SGHTA and CDR2 FQGNSA. CDR3 coding DNA: TGTGCCAGCAGCTTAGATAGGGACAGGGCAACCTACGAGCAGTACTTC. It specifies CASSLDRDRATYEQYF. The full variable domain, rest sourced from reference TRBV7-2 and TRBJ2-7, is GAGVSQSPSNKVTEKGKDVELRCDPISGHTALYWYRQSLGQGLEFLIYFQGNSAPDKSGLPSDRFSAERTGGSVSTLTIQRTQQEDSAVYLCASSLDRDRATYEQYFGPGTRLTVT.

The chain employs TRBV24-1 and TRBJ2-1; D is uncertain. V shed 3 bases and J shed 6 bases, with 17 bases lying between them. Germline CDR1 reads KGHDR; CDR2 reads SFDVKD. CDR3 length: 16 amino acids. CDR3 protein: CATSDGLLVGGNEQFF. CDR3 coding DNA: TGTGCCACCAGTGATGGCCTTTTGGTAGGCGGCAATGAGCAGTTCTTC.

The chain carries TRBV7-9 and TRBJ1-6, with a weak D call TRBD1 (5 bases). With 5 bases removed from V and 0 bases from J, the gap between germline ends came to 14 bases. CDR1 and CDR2 (germline): SEHNR, FQNEAQ (reference sequence). The CDR3 length is 17 residues. CDR3 nucleotides: TGTGCCAGCAGCACGTCACAGGAGAGCTCCTATAATTCACCCCTCCACTTT. Protein sequence: CASSTSQESSYNSPLHF.

V is TRBV2 and J is TRBJ2-1; TRBD1 aligns across 7 bases. Germline V gives CDR1 SNHLY, CDR2 FYNNEI. This CDR3 spans 13 amino acids. The CDR3 reads CAEGRGTNNEQFF. CDR3 bases: TGTGCAGAGGGCAGGGGGACAAACAATGAGCAGTTCTTC. Full variable domain (outside the CDR3, taken from reference TRBV2 and TRBJ2-1): EPEVTQTPSHQVTQMGQEVILRCVPISNHLYFYWYRQILGQKVEFLVSFYNNEISEKSEIFDDQFSVERPDGSNFTLKIRSTKLEDSAMYFCAEGRGTNNEQFFGPGTRLTVL.